This TCR beta chain was sequenced in a study of blood T cell repertoires in COVID-19 (dated by TCRdb to between 2020 and 2021). With respect to the entire study: The collaborator samples originated in the United States, Italy and Spain and spanned the acute and convalescent phases of COVID-19. The prospective study material was composed of cDNA or gDNA derived from T cells, B-cell-depleted T cells, or PBMCs. Deeply sampled blood TCRbeta repertoires from subjects exposed to, actively infected with, or recovered from COVID-19 were included in the dataset. The repertoires were released in a freely available public database meant as a resource for research on the immune response to SARS-CoV-2. The samples were drawn from the first 160 participants of the ongoing ImmuneRACE study and from 950 to 1,500 subjects provided by 6 global collaborators. The sample metadata nearly always contained a de-identified subject ID, COVID-19 status, age in years and sex. Where HLA class I and class II types were available, the types were taken from metadata supplied by the sample provider, not from assay-based typing. Findings and caveats that apply to the study as a whole: The amount of clinical and demographic metadata varied by source and participant and was provided uncurated.

Collaborating institutions collected whole blood in K2EDTA tubes following their own protocols. For TCRbeta analysis, collaborator samples were shipped as frozen whole blood, as isolated PBMCs, or as DNA extracted from either sample type. TCRbeta CDR3 regions were amplified from genomic DNA using the immunoSEQ Assay, a bias-controlled multiplex PCR. In the source study's methods: The number of nucleated cells in each sample was estimated from the amplification of reference gene primers within the assay. Sequence reads were collapsed and filtered to measure the absolute abundance of every unique TCRbeta CDR3 rearrangement. For each sample, productive Simpson clonality was calculated as the square root of Simpson's diversity index across productive rearrangements. TCRdb re-hosts the immuneACCESS table, in-frame sequences only. Its copies lack some clones; in the studies checked, an unresolved V gene accounts for under half of them, and the cause for the rest is not known. V, J and clone size are taken as reported in that table, and D and trimming were inferred from the DNA itself. This sample gives around 100,000 clones in total; about 90% of them show up just once. The ten largest clonotypes hold 7.4% of the sample.

The germline V gene encodes CDR1 SEHNR and CDR2 FQNEAQ (reference sequence). V is pared back by 1 base and J by 0 bases, with 7 bases lying between the germline termini. Including the terminal cysteine and phenylalanine, the CDR3 comprises 16 residues. Solely the CDR3 DNA is kept, with 48 bases framed from the first base. The sample holds one count of this clone. The antigen this receptor binds is unknown. The input lacks base qualities; no much larger clone sits a single base away. The receptor comes from a man aged 25 to 40 in a cohort sampled during active COVID-19. The chain employs TRBV7-9 and TRBJ2-6; no D gene can be assigned with confidence. Sequenced material: peripheral blood. The DNA sequence is as follows: TGTGCCAGCAGCTTAGGACGGAGCTCTGGGGCCAACGTCCTGACTTTC. This gives the protein CASSLGRSSGANVLTF.